One and the same sample provided the 24 T cell receptor beta chains below, sequenced in a study of blood T cells in healthy people across ages. Using a J-beta primer mix together with a sample-barcoded 5' primer, a second PCR was run for about 6 to 11 cycles. TCRdb passed the 5' RACE reads through MiXCR, listing each CDR3 protein once. This table has just under 550,000 distinct CDR3 sequences, around 24% appearing once. These data also formed part of another study, on T cells of mothers and their children.

Sequenced: blood. The receptors stem from a boy aged 5-17 years in good health.

This clonotype was picked up a small number of times. The rearrangement uses TRBV4-3 and TRBJ1-2, with 7 bases aligning to TRBD1. Germline trimming cut 1 base from V and 2 bases from J; bases unmatched to any gene: 4. The CDR3 is 15 residues long. The germline CDR1 and CDR2 sequences are LGHNA and YSLEER. The CDR3 bases are TGCGCCAGCAGCCAAGTTACACAGGGGAACTATGGCTACACCTTC. As protein: CASSQVTQGNYGYTF.

This clonotype was observed a handful of times. V gene TRBV7-2 combines with J gene TRBJ2-7, with D unresolved. V was clipped by 5 bases and J by 0 bases, with 11 bases between them. The germline gives CDR1 SGHTA, CDR2 FQGNSA. The CDR3 is made up of 14 amino acids. This CDR3 reads CASSEVDISYEQYF. DNA of the CDR3: TGTGCCAGCAGCGAGGTCGACATCTCCTACGAGCAGTACTTC.

This clonotype was seen more than once but under ten times. This chain links TRBV4-3 with TRBJ2-7, with D hard to call. Germline V gene data show CDR1 as LGHNA and CDR2 as YSLEER. This CDR3 has 17 amino acids. V was pared by 0 bases and J by 7 bases, with 22 bases between. CDR3 sequence reads: CASSQDSPWTGHREQYF. The DNA of the CDR3 is TGCGCCAGCAGCCAAGATTCCCCCTGGACGGGCCATCGAGAGCAGTACTTC.

The chain joins TRBV3-1 to TRBJ2-7; possible D gene TRBD1, 6 bases. The CDR3 runs to 14 residues. Between the trimmed V and J ends, which lost 3 bases and 6 bases, there was a span of 15 bases. Per the germline V gene, CDR1 is LGHDT and CDR2 is YNNKEL (reference sequence). The CDR3 sequence is CASSHGTRSIEQYF. CDR3 DNA: TGTGCCAGCAGCCACGGGACAAGGAGTATCGAGCAGTACTTC.

This clonotype was detected only a few times. The V gene is TRBV18, the J gene TRBJ2-5; 8 bases agree with TRBD1. V lost 5 bases, J lost 4 bases, and 6 bases stayed unmatched. Germline CDR1 reads KGHSH; CDR2 reads LQKENI. This CDR3 region has 14 residues. As DNA, the CDR3 is TGTGCCAGCTCAGCGACAGGGGTTGGAGAGACCCAGTACTTC. It encodes CASSATGVGETQYF.

The CDR3 nucleotides are TGCGCCAGCAGCCAAGTCCGACGCCGGGAGGGGGAGCAGTTCTTC. Translation gives CASSQVRRREGEQFF. The V and J genes are TRBV4-3 and TRBJ2-1; 8 bases line up with TRBD2. Germline lookup yields CDR1 LGHNA and CDR2 YSLEER. The CDR3 sequence is 15 residues long. V lost 1 base, J lost 10 bases, and 9 bases stayed unmatched.

This chain joins TRBV6-5 and TRBJ2-3, with TRBD1 as a possible D gene (6 bases). The CDR3 is 15 amino acids. With 5 bases removed from V and 2 bases from J, the gap between germline ends came to 14 bases. From germline, CDR1 is MNHEY and CDR2 SVGAGI. The CDR3 is CASSPWDTATDTQYF. DNA of the CDR3: TGTGCCAGCAGTCCTTGGGACACCGCCACAGATACGCAGTATTTT.

The gene calls are TRBV20-1 and TRBJ1-1; no clear D. The CDR3 spans 13 residues. CDR1 is DFQATT and CDR2 is SNEGSKA in the germline V gene (reference sequence). Trimming stripped 3 bases from V and 2 bases from J, with 10 bases between. The CDR3 spells CSARDLSNTEAFF. The DNA of the CDR3 is TGCAGTGCTAGGGACCTAAGTAACACTGAAGCTTTCTTT.

J is TRBJ2-2 and V is TRBV4-3; 15 nucleotides match TRBD2. This CDR3 has 19 residues. Germline assignment: CDR1 LGHNA and CDR2 YSLEER. V trimming: 4 bases; J trimming: 4 bases; junction bases outside the gene matches: 10. In DNA, the CDR3 is TGCGCCAGCAGCCCAGCTGGGACTAGCGGGGGGTCATCCACCGGGGAGCTGTTTTTT. It is translated as CASSPAGTSGGSSTGELFF.

The chain couples TRBV7-6 to TRBJ2-5; TRBD2 agrees at 11 bases. The CDR3 contains 16 residues. V dropped 5 bases and J dropped 11; count of bases not matched to a gene: 16. Germline V gives CDR1 SGHVS, CDR2 FNYEAQ. The DNA of the CDR3 is TGTGCCAGCAGCCCGATTAGCGGGAGGGCTCAGCGAGAGCAGTACTTC. Protein: CASSPISGRAQREQYF.

This clonotype occurred a few times. The J gene is TRBJ2-7, the V gene TRBV12-3 or TRBV12-4; 7 bases agree with TRBD2. The CDR3 has 18 residues. Unmatched junction bases numbered 14, after V lost 3 bases and J lost 0 bases. This CDR3 reads CASSLVVWPGRSSYEQYF. DNA of the CDR3: TGTGCCAGCAGTTTGGTCGTATGGCCCGGGAGGAGCTCCTACGAGCAGTACTTC.

To note about this clonotype: An end of the junction differs from the germline gene, which may be a read error. This chain joins TRBV20-1 and TRBJ1-3; D not certain. The CDR3 has 13 residues. CDR1 is DFQATT, CDR2 SNEGSKA, per germline (reference sequence). Here the CDR3 reads CSARAASGNTIHF. The CDR3 DNA reads as TGCAGTGCTAGAGCCGCATCTGGAAACACCATACATTTT.

Of note for this clonotype: The junction departs from germline at one end; a sequencing error may be responsible. This chain connects TRBV7-2 to TRBJ2-5; D is uncertain. Germline V gene sequence: CDR1 SGHTA, CDR2 FQGNSA. The CDR3 extends over 16 amino acids. The CDR3 DNA follows: TGCGCCAGCAGCCCAAAAATTTCTAGGTGGGTACAGACCCAGTACTTC. It is translated as CASSPKISRWVQTQYF.

The chain recombines TRBV7-9 with TRBJ1-4; unclear D gene. V gave up 2 bases and J gave up 5 bases, with 9 bases separating them. CDR1 is SEHNR and CDR2 is FQNEAQ in the germline V gene (reference sequence). The CDR3 spans 14 residues. The CDR3 loop reads CASSLKDLNEKLFF. CDR3 nucleotide sequence: TGTGCCAGCAGCTTAAAGGACCTCAATGAAAAACTGTTTTTT.

This clonotype was picked up many times. This chain connects TRBV28 to TRBJ1-4; D not resolved. V lost 5 bases and J lost 7, with 14 bases in between. The CDR3 totals 14 residues. Germline lookup yields CDR1 MDHEN and CDR2 SYDVKM. CDR3 nucleotide sequence: TGTGCCAGCAGTAGATCCCGGATGGGTGAAAAACTGTTTTTT. Amino acid sequence: CASSRSRMGEKLFF. Full variable domain (rest looked up from reference TRBV28 and TRBJ1-4): DVKVTQSSRYLVKRTGEKVFLECVQDMDHENMFWYRQDPGLGLRLIYFSYDVKMKEKGDIPEGYSVSREKKERFSLILESASTNQTSMYLCASSRSRMGEKLFFGSGTQLSVL.

This clonotype has more than one count but fewer than ten. The rearrangement links TRBV20-1 to TRBJ2-1; D is possibly TRBD1 (5 bases). Germline-derived CDR1 and CDR2 are DFQATT and SNEGSKA (reference sequence). The V and J ends lost 3 bases and 8 bases respectively, with 14 bases between them. The CDR3 is made up of 13 amino acids. CDR3 in DNA: TGCAGTGCTAGGGAGACAGTGACTCATGAGCAGTTCTTC. It specifies CSARETVTHEQFF.

The V and J genes are TRBV7-2 and TRBJ2-4; no firm D call. Germline lookup yields CDR1 SGHTA and CDR2 FQGNSA. The V gene lost 5 bases and the J gene lost 0 bases, with 14 bases spanning the gap. The CDR3 contains 16 residues. This CDR3 is CASSHFGGLAKNIQYF. The CDR3 DNA follows: TGTGCCAGCAGCCATTTCGGTGGATTAGCCAAAAACATTCAGTACTTC. The variable domain in full, completed from reference TRBV7-2 and TRBJ2-4, reads GAGVSQSPSNKVTEKGKDVELRCDPISGHTALYWYRQSLGQGLEFLIYFQGNSAPDKSGLPSDRFSAERTGGSVSTLTIQRTQQEDSAVYLCASSHFGGLAKNIQYFGAGTRLSVL.

This clonotype was seen more than once but under ten times. At one of its ends the junction is not consistent with the germline gene, which may arise from a read error. This chain links TRBV5-1 with TRBJ2-5; 13 bases line up with TRBD2. From germline, CDR1 is SGHRS and CDR2 YFSETQ. This CDR3 has 17 residues. Here the CDR3 reads CASSPGTSGEIQETQHF. The CDR3 bases are TGCGCCAGCAGCCCCGGGACTAGCGGGGAGATACAAGAGACCCAGCACTTC.

The chain combines TRBV7-3 with TRBJ2-3; 7 bases map to TRBD2. V lost 0 bases and J lost 3; bases outside the gene matches: 3. Germline V CDR1 and CDR2: SGHTA, FQGTGA. This CDR3 spans 15 amino acids. CDR3 sequence: CASSLTSGITDTQYF. The DNA of the CDR3 is TGTGCCAGCAGCTTAACAAGCGGGATAACAGATACGCAGTATTTT. Supplemented by reference TRBV7-3 and TRBJ2-3, the full variable domain reads GAGVSQTPSNKVTEKGKYVELRCDPISGHTALYWYRQSLGQGPEFLIYFQGTGAADDSGLPNDRFFAVRPEGSVSTLKIQRTERGDSAVYLCASSLTSGITDTQYFGPGTRLTVL.

The DNA for the CDR3 is TGTGCCAGTACCAAGGATTCAAACATTCAGTACTTC. Its protein is CASTKDSNIQYF. The chain recombines TRBV19 with TRBJ2-4, with D unclear. Trimming removed 7 bases at V and 6 bases at J, with 10 bases between. Germline V gene lookup returns CDR1 LNHDA and CDR2 SQIVND (reference sequence). The CDR3 spans 12 residues.

The chain joins TRBV4-3 to TRBJ2-4; D may be TRBD1 or TRBD2 (5 bases each). This CDR3 is built from 13 residues. Germline V gene lookup returns CDR1 LGHNA and CDR2 YSLEER. Trimming removed 1 base at V and 15 bases at J, with 16 bases between. The CDR3 sequence is CASSQGVSGTSYF. CDR3 nucleotides: TGCGCCAGCAGCCAAGGCGTCTCCGGGACCTCGTACTTC.

The chain combines TRBV7-2 with TRBJ2-3, with TRBD2 identical over 11 bases. Germline values: CDR1 SGHTA, CDR2 FQGNSA. The CDR3 has 16 amino acids. Losses at the gene ends were 3 bases for V and 7 bases for J; bases not matched to a gene: 9. The CDR3: CASSFQSLAGGNTQYF. CDR3 bases: TGTGCCAGCAGCTTTCAGAGTCTAGCGGGAGGAAATACGCAGTATTTT.

This chain links TRBV4-1 with TRBJ2-3; 10 bases map to TRBD2. The CDR3 has 16 residues. The V and J ends lost 0 bases and 6 bases, in that order; junction bases with no gene match: 6. Germline V gene lookup returns CDR1 MGHRA and CDR2 YSYEKL. The CDR3 loop reads CASSQDGAAGGDTQYF. CDR3 nucleotides: TGCGCCAGCAGCCAAGATGGGGCAGCGGGAGGGGATACGCAGTATTTT.

This clonotype was detected once. The chain has TRBV20-1 and TRBJ2-7, with 9 bases fitting TRBD1. With V trimmed by 4 bases and J by 4 bases, 8 bases remained unmatched. The CDR3 extends over 14 amino acids. Looked up from germline, CDR1 is DFQATT and CDR2 is SNEGSKA (reference sequence). CDR3 nucleotides: TGCAGTGCTATCCGGGACAGGGTAATGTACGAGCAGTACTTC. It codes for CSAIRDRVMYEQYF.